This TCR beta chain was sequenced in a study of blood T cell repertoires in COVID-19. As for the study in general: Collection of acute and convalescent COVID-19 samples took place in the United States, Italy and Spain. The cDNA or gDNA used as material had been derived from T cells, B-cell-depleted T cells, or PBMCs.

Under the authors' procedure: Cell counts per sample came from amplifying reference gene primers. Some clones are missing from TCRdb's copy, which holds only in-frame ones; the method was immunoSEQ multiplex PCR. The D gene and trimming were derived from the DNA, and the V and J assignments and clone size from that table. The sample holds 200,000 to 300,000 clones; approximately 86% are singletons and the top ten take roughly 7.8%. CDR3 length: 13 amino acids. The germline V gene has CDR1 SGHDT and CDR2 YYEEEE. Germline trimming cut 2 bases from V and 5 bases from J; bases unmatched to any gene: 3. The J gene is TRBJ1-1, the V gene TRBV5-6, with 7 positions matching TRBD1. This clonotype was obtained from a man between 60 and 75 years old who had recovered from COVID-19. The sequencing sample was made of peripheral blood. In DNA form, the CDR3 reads TGTGCCAGCAGCTTCCGACAGGGTACTGAAGCTTTCTTT. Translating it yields CASSFRQGTEAFF.